This T cell receptor (beta chain) was documented in a study of CD8 T cells in Susac syndrome. The multiple sclerosis control group was made up of treatment-naive patients with stable or active relapsing-remitting disease. With random hexamers, 0.5 to 1 ug RNA was reverse transcribed. With immunoSEQ multiplex PCR, TCR beta CDR3 was amplified across 54 Vbeta and 13 Jbeta. TCRdb called the immunoSEQ multiplex PCR reads again in MiXCR, with one record for every CDR3 protein. The table shows around 120,000 distinct CDR3 sequences, with around 94% occurring only once. The material sequenced was CD4+ T cells from PBMCs. This sequence originates from a human donor with multiple sclerosis.

The CDR3, as DNA: TGTGCCAGCTTTCTTCCCCCTCGCCTCTACGAGCAGTACTTC. The encoded protein is CASFLPPRLYEQYF. The V call is TRBV27, the J call TRBJ2-7; D is unresolved. This CDR3 comprises 14 residues. V lost 8 bases to trimming and J lost 3 bases, with 17 bases between them. Germline CDR1 MNHEY, CDR2 SMNVEV (reference sequence).